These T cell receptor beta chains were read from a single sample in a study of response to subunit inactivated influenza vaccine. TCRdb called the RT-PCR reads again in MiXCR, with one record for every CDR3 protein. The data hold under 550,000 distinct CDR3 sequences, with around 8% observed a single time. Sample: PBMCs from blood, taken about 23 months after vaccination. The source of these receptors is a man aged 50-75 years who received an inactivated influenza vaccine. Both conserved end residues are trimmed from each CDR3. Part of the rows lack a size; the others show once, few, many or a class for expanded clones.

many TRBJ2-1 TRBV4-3 ASSPVSSYNEQF
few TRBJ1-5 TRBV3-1 ASSQEMSGDRNNQPQH
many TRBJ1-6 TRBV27 ASSNYRKHNSPLH
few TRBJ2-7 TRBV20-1 SARARASGGREQY
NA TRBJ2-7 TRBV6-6 ASSQNRVYEQY
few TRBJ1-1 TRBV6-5 ASSYSMWEPGTEAF
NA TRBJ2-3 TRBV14 ASSPGGSGADTQY
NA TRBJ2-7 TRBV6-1 ATHPGFSYEQY
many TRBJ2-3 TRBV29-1 SVEVGGSDTQY
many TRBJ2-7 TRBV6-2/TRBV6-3 ASSYGTGLYEQY
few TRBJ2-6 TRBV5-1 ASSMMGFGANVLT
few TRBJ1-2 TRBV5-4 ASSTPAGVNYGYT
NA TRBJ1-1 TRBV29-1 SVIRSGDTEAF
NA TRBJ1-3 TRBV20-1 SAGDRTSGNTIY
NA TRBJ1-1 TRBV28 AVDPTGKDHTEAF
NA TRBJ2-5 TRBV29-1 SATGETLY
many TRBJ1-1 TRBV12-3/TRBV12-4 ASSTARTTEAF
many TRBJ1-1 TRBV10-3 AIGRSMNTEAF
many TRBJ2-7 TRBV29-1 SVSEGNEQY
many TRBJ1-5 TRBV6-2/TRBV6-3 ASSQSRNQPQH